Included here is one TCR beta chain sequence, with context. This record belongs to a study of cytomegalovirus exposure and HLA in healthy donors. The PCR had 60 Vbeta and 13 Jbeta primers. Sequencing used immunoSEQ multiplex PCR; TCRdb keeps in-frame clones, though not all of them. The sample contains approximately 100,000 clones, 65% to 80% of which appear only once. V was pared by 6 bases and J by 8 bases, with 11 bases of the junction left unmatched. The germline gives CDR1 MDHEN, CDR2 SYDVKM. The CDR3 has 15 residues. The receptor's source is a man aged 35-49 years in good health and CMV-seropositive. Sequencing used PBMCs. The rearrangement uses TRBV28 and TRBJ1-4; 8 positions match TRBD1. DNA of the CDR3: TGTGCCAGCAGCTATGCCCCGGGACAGGAAGAAAAACTGTTTTTT. The encoded protein is CASSYAPGQEEKLFF.